Listed here are 16 T cell receptor beta chains from one sample, sequenced in a study of regulatory T cells in long-lasting Graves disease. Time point denoted: persistent/refractory GD, antithyroid drugs over 5 years with positive TRAb. Researchers made the TCR library from RNA that was extracted from PBMCs. The authors built TCR beta libraries using iRepertoire HTBI primers and Arm-PCR of CDR3 regions. A single record per CDR3 protein comes from TCRdb applying MiXCR to the multiplex PCR reads. The sample shows hundreds of thousands of distinct CDR3 sequences, less than 25% of them seen only once. The sequencing used peripheral blood mononuclear cells (PBMCs), collected when the disease was refractory, from a patient treated with antithyroid drugs. Receptor source: a female donor with Graves disease.

This rearrangement joins TRBV20-1 to TRBJ2-3; D perhaps matches TRBD2 (6 bases). The CDR3 loop spans 14 amino acids. Per germline, CDR1 DFQATT and CDR2 SNEGSKA (reference sequence). With 1 base removed from V and 2 bases from J, the gap between germline ends came to 10 bases. Here the CDR3 DNA reads TGCAGTGCTAGAGGGCTAGCGAACACAGATACGCAGTATTTT. It specifies CSARGLANTDTQYF.

This chain joins TRBV5-6 and TRBJ2-7, with 9 bases fitting TRBD1. Per germline, CDR1 SGHDT and CDR2 YYEEEE. The CDR3 runs to 14 residues. The V segment lost 3 bases and the J segment 6 bases; nucleotides outside the gene matches: 7. In DNA, the CDR3 is TGTGCCAGCAGCTGGGGGACAGGGACCTCCGAGCAGTACTTC. Translated, it gives CASSWGTGTSEQYF.

This clonotype appeared a few times. This chain connects TRBV9 to TRBJ2-5; D is perhaps TRBD1 (5 bases). V was clipped by 1 base and J by 2 bases, with 9 bases between them. This CDR3 has 14 amino acids. Per germline, CDR1 SGDLS and CDR2 YYNGEE. The CDR3 is CASSVRAGQETQYF. The CDR3 bases are TGTGCCAGCAGCGTAAGGGCAGGGCAAGAGACCCAGTACTTC.

This rearrangement joins TRBV7-2 to TRBJ1-2, with D unresolved. Germline loops: CDR1 SGHTA, CDR2 FQGNSA. Trimming shortened V by 5 bases and J by 8 bases, and 15 bases separated the two germline ends. This CDR3 comprises 13 residues. The CDR3: CASSPPSARGYTF. Here the CDR3 DNA reads TGTGCCAGCAGCCCCCCCAGCGCCCGGGGCTACACCTTC.

In this sample, this clonotype turned up a few times. The gene calls are TRBV7-2 and TRBJ1-1, with D possibly matching TRBD1 (6 bases). This CDR3 is built from 18 residues. Trimming left V 4 bases short and J 5 bases short, with 26 bases between. The V gene's germline CDR1 is SGHTA and CDR2 FQGNSA. CDR3 bases: TGTGCCAGCAGCTCCAGAGGGGGGGGCGCAAGCCTTGGGACTGAAGCTTTCTTT. Its translation: CASSSRGGGASLGTEAFF.

In this sample, this clonotype turned up many times. The rearrangement joins TRBV27 to TRBJ1-1; D gene unclear. The germline V gene has CDR1 MNHEY and CDR2 SMNVEV (reference sequence). The V and J ends lost 6 bases and 3 bases respectively, with 14 bases between them. The CDR3 is 14 amino acids. CDR3 bases: TGTGCCAGCAGCCAAACAAGCCCGGACACTGAAGCTTTCTTT. Its protein is CASSQTSPDTEAFF.

This clonotype was recorded many times. In DNA, the CDR3 is TGCAGTGCTGCCGACCAGGTTGGGGAAATAGAAAAACTGTTTTTT. It specifies CSAADQVGEIEKLFF. The chain recombines TRBV20-1 with TRBJ1-4; no definite D call. The V gene lost 5 bases and the J gene lost 8 bases, with 21 bases spanning the gap. Germline V gives CDR1 DFQATT, CDR2 SNEGSKA (reference sequence). CDR3 length: 15 residues.

CDR3 sequence reads: CSVEGGEDGYTF. The CDR3 coding sequence is TGCAGCGTTGAAGGGGGAGAGGATGGCTACACCTTC. This sequence joins TRBV29-1 and TRBJ1-2; no firm D call. The CDR3 extends over 12 amino acids. V gave up 1 base and J gave up 6 bases, with 9 bases separating them. CDR1 and CDR2 (germline): SQVTM, ANQGSEA.

This clonotype has ten or more counts. The V call is TRBV28, the J call TRBJ1-2; D not resolved. Trimming removed 5 bases at V and 10 bases at J, with 14 bases between. Per the germline V gene, CDR1 is MDHEN and CDR2 is SYDVKM. The CDR3 covers 12 residues. CDR3 residues: CASSNSQVFYTF. The CDR3 nucleotides read TGTGCCAGCAGTAACAGCCAGGTTTTCTACACCTTC.

This clonotype was detected many times. The chain uses TRBV5-1 and TRBJ1-2; D might be TRBD1 (5 bases). The CDR3 consists of 15 residues. Trimming took 3 bases from V and 4 from J, leaving 16 bases between them. Germline V gives CDR1 SGHRS, CDR2 YFSETQ. The CDR3 sequence is CASSSGTPGGYGYTF. DNA for the CDR3: TGCGCCAGCAGCTCAGGGACTCCGGGTGGCTATGGCTACACCTTC.

A few counts support this clonotype. The genes are TRBV6-1 and TRBJ1-5, with D perhaps matching TRBD1 (6 bases). Looked up from germline, CDR1 is MNHNS and CDR2 is SASEGT. CDR3 size: 14 residues. V was trimmed by 7 bases and J by 0 bases, leaving 10 bases between them. The CDR3 DNA reads TGTGCCAGCAACCAACAGGGTAGCAATCAGCCCCAGCATTTT. Translating gives CASNQQGSNQPQHF.

This chain uses TRBV7-2 with TRBJ1-6, with a possible D match to TRBD1 (6 bases). The CDR3 totals 15 residues. Trimming cost V 5 bases and J 7 bases, with 15 bases left between them. From germline, CDR1 is SGHTA and CDR2 FQGNSA. CDR3 bases: TGTGCCAGCAGCGGGGGGCGGGTCAGGAATTCACCCCTCCACTTT. This codes for CASSGGRVRNSPLHF.

In this sample, this clonotype turned up a few times. The CDR3 reads CSARKGQTPGPLHF. In DNA, the CDR3 is TGCAGTGCTAGAAAGGGCCAAACCCCCGGGCCCCTCCACTTT. This chain links TRBV20-1 with TRBJ1-6; no definite D call. The CDR3 has 14 amino acids. Looked up from germline, CDR1 is DFQATT and CDR2 is SNEGSKA (reference sequence). V lost 2 bases and J lost 13, with 18 bases in between.

At least ten counts were recorded for this clonotype. J is TRBJ1-4 and V is TRBV11-2, with a possible D match to TRBD1 (6 bases). CDR1 is SGHAT, CDR2 FQNNGV, per germline. CDR3 length equals 15 residues. The V end was cut by 5 bases, the J end by 4 bases, with 14 bases between. The CDR3 DNA follows: TGTGCCAGCAGCCATTCGACAGGAATTAATGAAAAACTGTTTTTT. It codes for CASSHSTGINEKLFF.

The CDR3 region is CASMRGNGELFF. The DNA of the CDR3 is TGTGCCAGCATGCGGGGGAACGGGGAGCTGTTTTTT. The chain joins TRBV3-1 to TRBJ2-2; 7 nucleotides agree with TRBD2. Germline CDR1 reads LGHDT; CDR2 reads YNNKEL (reference sequence). This CDR3 has 12 amino acids. Trimming at V came to 7 bases and at J to 7 bases, leaving 3 bases not matched to a gene.

The chain recombines TRBV5-4 with TRBJ1-1; 7 positions agree with TRBD1. Germline CDR1 and CDR2: SGHNT and YYREEE (reference sequence). The CDR3 loop spans 16 amino acids. Germline trimming cut 4 bases from V and 0 bases from J; bases unmatched to any gene: 9. The CDR3 reads CASSKTAGGMNTEAFF. CDR3 DNA sequence: TGTGCCAGCAGCAAAACCGCAGGGGGTATGAACACTGAAGCTTTCTTT.